A single T cell receptor (beta chain) is shown here with its context. The source of the sample is a study of shared clonotypes between healthy human individuals. Germline CDR1 is SGHRS and CDR2 is YFSETQ. The CDR3 sequence is 16 residues long. J was trimmed by 9 bases and V by 4 bases; bases with no gene match: 10. Sequencing used immunoSEQ multiplex PCR; TCRdb keeps in-frame clones, though not all of them. Among 550,000 to 600,000 clones listed, around 78% were seen once. Material for sequencing was PBMCs. V and J are TRBV5-1 and TRBJ2-2; 12 nucleotides agree with TRBD1. This clonotype was sampled from a woman aged 40 to 50 in good health. Some clones in this sample may be carry-over from other donors' samples. The CDR3 sequence is CASSPTPGQGARELFF. CDR3 DNA: TGCGCCAGCAGCCCAACCCCGGGACAGGGGGCGCGGGAGCTGTTTTTT.